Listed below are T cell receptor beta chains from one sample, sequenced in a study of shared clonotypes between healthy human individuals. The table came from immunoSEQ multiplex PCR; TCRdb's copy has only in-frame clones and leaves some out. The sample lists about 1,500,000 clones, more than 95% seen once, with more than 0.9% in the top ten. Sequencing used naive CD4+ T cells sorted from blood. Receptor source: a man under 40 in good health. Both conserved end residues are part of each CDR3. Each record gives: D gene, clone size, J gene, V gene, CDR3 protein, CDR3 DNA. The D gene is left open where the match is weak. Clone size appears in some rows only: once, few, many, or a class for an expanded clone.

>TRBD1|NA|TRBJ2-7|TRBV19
CASSVLRGHSYEQYF
TGTGCCAGTAGTGTCCTTAGGGGGCACTCCTACGAGCAGTACTTC
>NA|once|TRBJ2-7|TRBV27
CASSPESSPLWAQYF
TGTGCCAGCAGTCCCGAGTCCAGTCCTCTCTGGGCGCAGTACTTC
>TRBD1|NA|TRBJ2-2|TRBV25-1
CASSRLDRSDAGELFF
TGTGCCAGCAGTCGTTTGGACAGGTCCGACGCCGGGGAGCTGTTTTTT
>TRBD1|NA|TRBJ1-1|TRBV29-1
CSVDLRQGAAEAFF
TGCAGCGTTGATTTAAGACAGGGGGCCGCTGAAGCTTTCTTT
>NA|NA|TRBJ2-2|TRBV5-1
CASSFSGVGADTGELFF
TGCGCCAGCAGCTTTTCTGGTGTGGGAGCTGACACCGGGGAGCTGTTTTTT
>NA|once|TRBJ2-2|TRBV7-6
CASSLPQAPFPGELFF
TGTGCCAGCAGCCTACCTCAAGCCCCCTTTCCCGGGGAGCTGTTTTTT
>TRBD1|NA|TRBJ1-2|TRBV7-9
CASSFRTGGEGYTF
TGTGCCAGCAGCTTCCGGACAGGGGGCGAGGGCTACACCTTC
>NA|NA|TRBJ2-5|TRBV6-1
CASSEAIGSQYF
TGTGCCAGCAGTGAAGCGATTGGGTCCCAGTACTTC
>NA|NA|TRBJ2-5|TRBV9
CASSVGRDQETQYF
TGTGCCAGCAGCGTAGGACGGGACCAAGAGACCCAGTACTTC
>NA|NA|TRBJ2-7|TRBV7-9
CASSLLGQGGHEQYF
TGTGCCAGCAGCTTATTGGGGCAGGGCGGCCACGAGCAGTACTTC
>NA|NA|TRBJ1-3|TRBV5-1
CASSPLHKAGNTIYF
TGCGCCAGCAGCCCTCTCCACAAAGCCGGAAACACCATATATTTT
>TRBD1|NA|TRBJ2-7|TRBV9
CASSVEPTTGVGREQYF
TGTGCCAGCAGCGTAGAACCGACGACAGGGGTTGGGCGCGAGCAGTACTTC
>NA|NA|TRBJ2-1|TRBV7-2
CASSSSKGGGFLYNEQFF
TGTGCCAGCAGCTCTTCTAAAGGAGGGGGGTTTCTCTACAATGAGCAGTTCTTC
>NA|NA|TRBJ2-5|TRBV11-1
CASSFRVEETQYF
TGTGCCAGCAGCTTCCGGGTGGAAGAGACCCAGTACTTC
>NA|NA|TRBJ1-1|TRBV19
CASSSVTVNTEAFF
TGTGCCAGTAGTTCGGTGACAGTGAACACTGAAGCTTTCTTT
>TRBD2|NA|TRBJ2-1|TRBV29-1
CSVGRPGGNNEQFF
TGCAGCGTTGGTCGGCCGGGAGGTAACAATGAGCAGTTCTTC
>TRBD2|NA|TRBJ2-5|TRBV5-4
CASSPRLAGSQETQYF
TGTGCCAGCAGCCCGCGACTAGCGGGGAGTCAAGAGACCCAGTACTTC
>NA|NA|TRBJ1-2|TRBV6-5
CASSLPGRRGYTF
TGTGCCAGCAGTCTTCCGGGACGTCGAGGCTACACCTTC
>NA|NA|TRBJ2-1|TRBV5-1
CASSSYQTSSGSYNEQFF
TGCGCCAGCAGCTCGTACCAAACTAGCTCGGGCTCCTACAATGAGCAGTTCTTC
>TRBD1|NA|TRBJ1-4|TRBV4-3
CASSQDGGQGGEKLFF
TGCGCCAGCAGCCAAGATGGGGGACAGGGAGGCGAAAAACTGTTTTTT
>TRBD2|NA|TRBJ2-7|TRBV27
CASSFETSGSYEQYF
TGTGCCAGCAGTTTCGAGACTAGCGGGAGTTACGAGCAGTACTTC
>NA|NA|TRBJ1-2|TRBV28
CASSLSGVGYGYTF
TGTGCCAGCAGTTTATCGGGGGTTGGCTATGGCTACACCTTC
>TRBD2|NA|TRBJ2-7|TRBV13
CASSPRGREDYEQYF
TGTGCCAGCAGCCCACGAGGGCGGGAGGACTACGAGCAGTACTTC
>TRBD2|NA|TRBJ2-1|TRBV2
CASRWTSGSSYNEQFF
TGTGCCAGCAGATGGACTAGCGGGAGCTCCTACAATGAGCAGTTCTTC
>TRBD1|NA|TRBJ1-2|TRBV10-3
CAINDRDSSGNNYGYTF
TGTGCCATCAACGACAGGGATTCCAGCGGAAATAACTATGGCTACACCTTC
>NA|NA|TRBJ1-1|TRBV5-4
CASSPDRRTEAFF
TGTGCCAGCAGCCCGGATAGGAGGACTGAAGCTTTCTTT
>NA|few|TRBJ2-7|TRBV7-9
CASSFPTYEQYF
TGTGCCAGCAGCTTCCCCACCTACGAGCAGTACTTC
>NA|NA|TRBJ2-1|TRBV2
CASSELSGQFGDEQFF
TGTGCCAGCAGTGAATTATCTGGGCAGTTCGGGGATGAGCAGTTCTTC
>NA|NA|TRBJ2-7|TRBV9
CASSVAQGKGYEQYF
TGTGCCAGCAGCGTAGCGCAGGGTAAGGGCTACGAGCAGTACTTC
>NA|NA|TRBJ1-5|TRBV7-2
CASSFEDNQPQHF
TGTGCCAGCAGCTTCGAGGACAATCAGCCCCAGCATTTT
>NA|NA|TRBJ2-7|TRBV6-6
CASRQGNLYEQYF
TGTGCCAGCAGACAGGGCAATCTCTACGAGCAGTACTTC
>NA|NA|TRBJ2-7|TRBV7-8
CASTNKRLGGTYEQYF
TGTGCCAGCACAAACAAGAGATTAGGCGGGACCTACGAGCAGTACTTC
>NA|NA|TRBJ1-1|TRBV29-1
CSVGRGLTTEAFF
TGCAGCGTTGGCCGGGGTTTGACCACTGAAGCTTTCTTT
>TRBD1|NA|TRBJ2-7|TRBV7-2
CASSPLPIQGANYEQYF
TGTGCCAGCAGCCCATTACCAATACAGGGGGCCAACTACGAGCAGTACTTC
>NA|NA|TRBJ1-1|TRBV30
CAWSPRLGVNTEAFF
TGTGCCTGGAGCCCGCGGCTTGGGGTAAACACTGAAGCTTTCTTT
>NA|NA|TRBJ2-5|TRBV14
CASSHDRRTPLGETQYF
TGTGCCAGCAGCCATGACAGGCGAACCCCTTTAGGGGAGACCCAGTACTTC
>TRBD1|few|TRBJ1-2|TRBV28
CASNIVRTGEFSYGYTF
TGTGCCAGCAACATTGTCAGGACAGGGGAATTCTCCTATGGCTACACCTTC
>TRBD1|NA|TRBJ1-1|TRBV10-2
CASSGGQGVNTEAFF
TGCGCCAGCAGCGGGGGACAGGGCGTTAACACTGAAGCTTTCTTT
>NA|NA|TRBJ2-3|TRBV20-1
CSVYRLDTQYF
TGCAGTGTTTACCGACTGGATACGCAGTATTTT
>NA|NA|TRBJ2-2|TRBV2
CASKVTEANTGELFF
TGTGCCAGCAAGGTTACGGAAGCGAACACCGGGGAGCTGTTTTTT
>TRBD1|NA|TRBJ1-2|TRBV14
CASSQGRGLNYGYTF
TGTGCCAGCAGCCAGGGGAGGGGGCTGAACTATGGCTACACCTTC
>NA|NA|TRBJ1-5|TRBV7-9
CASSLYLGEGNQPQHF
TGTGCCAGCAGCTTATATCTGGGGGAGGGCAATCAGCCCCAGCATTTT